Below are 9 T cell receptor beta chains sequenced from a single sample in a study of metastatic and nonmetastatic thyroid tumors (TCRdb year 2020). The method behind the library was PCR. These reads were obtained on an Illumina HiSeq 4000. TCRdb took the public reads, trimmed them with fastp at Q25, ran MiXCR for clone calling and kept in-frame beta chains. The sample table contains about 35,000 clones; only one count was recorded for approximately 30% of them. In total, the top ten clones hold about 7.2% of the sample. None of the patients had been given any treatment before thyroid surgery. Material for sequencing was blood. The receptors were gathered from a female donor with papillary thyroid cancer or a benign thyroid nodule (not recorded which). Some clones in this sample may be carry-over from other donors' samples.

The sample holds a few counts of this clone. The V gene is TRBV27, the J gene TRBJ1-6; 9 nucleotides match TRBD1. Trimming removed 5 bases from V and 10 bases from J; junction bases left unmatched: 6. The CDR3 is 14 residues long. Germline lookup yields CDR1 MNHEY and CDR2 SMNVEV (reference sequence). The CDR3 here is CASSRDRARSPLHF. Here the CDR3 DNA reads TGTGCCAGCAGTCGGGACAGGGCCCGCTCACCCCTCCACTTT.

This clone was recorded at least ten times. The chain couples TRBV6-2 or TRBV6-3 to TRBJ2-3, with D maybe TRBD1 (5 bases). Per the germline V gene, CDR1 is MNHEY and CDR2 is SVGEGT. The V gene lost 2 bases and the J gene lost 3 bases, with 12 bases spanning the gap. CDR3 length equals 15 residues. CDR3 amino acids: CASSYGSRATDTQYF. In DNA, the CDR3 is TGTGCCAGCAGTTACGGTAGCAGGGCGACAGATACGCAGTATTTT.

This clone was seen a few times. This rearrangement joins TRBV10-3 to TRBJ2-2; D may be TRBD2 (5 bases). V was clipped by 2 bases and J by 0 bases, with 13 bases between them. Germline V gene data show CDR1 as ENHRY and CDR2 as SYGVKD. This CDR3 region has 17 residues. CDR3 sequence (DNA): TGTGCCATCAGTGAGCCAACGGGAAAATCGAACACCGGGGAGCTGTTTTTT. This codes for CAISEPTGKSNTGELFF.

This clone was found many times. V and J are TRBV2 and TRBJ1-2, with D possibly matching TRBD1 (5 bases). The CDR3 spans 18 residues. CDR1 and CDR2 (germline): SNHLY, FYNNEI. V lost 7 bases and J lost 3, with 27 bases in between. In nucleotides, the CDR3 is TGTGCCAGCACCAAAACGTCCCAGGGAGAGGTGTTCGACTATGGCTACACCTTC. This encodes CASTKTSQGEVFDYGYTF.

About this clone: The junction departs from germline at one end; a sequencing error may be responsible. The V gene is TRBV6-1, the J gene TRBJ1-1, with D unclear. Germline V gene lookup returns CDR1 MNHNS and CDR2 SASEGT. This CDR3 spans 15 amino acids. The CDR3 is CASSEVYGITTEDFF. As DNA, the CDR3 is TGTGCCAGCAGTGAAGTGTATGGAATTACCACTGAAGATTTCTTT.

Only a few counts were recorded for this clone. The CDR3 DNA is TGTGCCAGCAGTCATGCCCGGACATTGAGCAATGAGCAGTTCTTC. This gives the protein CASSHARTLSNEQFF. The chain links TRBV6-1 to TRBJ2-1; D is perhaps TRBD1 (5 bases). CDR3 size: 15 residues. The ends were cut back, 5 bases at V and 6 bases at J, with 17 bases in the middle. Germline CDR1 reads MNHNS; CDR2 reads SASEGT.

This clone has at least ten counts. The J gene is TRBJ2-3, the V gene TRBV24-1; TRBD1 aligns across 8 bases. This CDR3 has 15 amino acids. The germline V gene encodes CDR1 KGHDR and CDR2 SFDVKD. V was clipped by 2 bases and J by 6 bases; unmatched bases: 6. In DNA, the CDR3 is TGTGCCACCAGTGATTCGAGGACAGGGACCGATACGCAGTATTTT. Translation gives CATSDSRTGTDTQYF.

The rearrangement uses TRBV6-1 and TRBJ2-2; 7 bases align to TRBD1. The germline V gene has CDR1 MNHNS and CDR2 SASEGT. The CDR3 spans 15 residues. Trimming took 5 bases from V and 4 from J; bases not matched to a gene: 7. The chain's CDR3 is CASSHDRVPTGELFF. The CDR3 DNA follows: TGTGCCAGCAGTCATGACAGGGTACCCACCGGGGAGCTGTTTTTT.

This clone was observed a handful of times. Within the sample, other DNA sequences also encode this same CDR3. V usage is TRBV28 and J usage is TRBJ2-7; maybe TRBD2 (5 bases). The CDR3 covers 14 residues. V shed 6 bases and J shed 10 bases, with 22 bases lying between them. Germline V lookup: CDR1 MDHEN, CDR2 SYDVKM. The CDR3 sequence: CASSSTRFGLGQYF. CDR3 DNA: TGTGCCAGCAGCTCCACTAGATTTGGGTTGGGTCAGTACTTC.